This T cell receptor beta chain comes out of a study of CD8+CD57+ T cells in acquired aplastic anemia (dated by TCRdb to the late 2010s). Regarding the complete study: Extracted DNA from sorted CD4+ and CD8+ cells averaged 3.2 ug, ranging from roughly 0.17 to 27.4 ug. CD8+CD57+ expansion was defined as frequency above the mean frequency observed in healthy subjects. Overall results and qualifications from the work: Roughly 30 CD8+ CDR3 sequences were found to be shared between patients and controls, but these sequences appeared to be highly expressed in patients and within the immunodominant clones of the patients. No significant difference in CD8+ Simpson's diversity was found between patients and healthy controls (P=0.060).

TCR beta VDJ combination and CDR3 sequence profiling used genomic DNA as the template. An Illumina HiSeq 2000 was the platform used for TCR repertoire sequencing. The study's own analysis went as follows. Repertoires were assessed using TRBV/TRBJ rearrangement plots, CDR3 size and DJ length profiles, and Simpson's diversity index. Whichever DNA sequence was most abundant in the deep sequencing data was defined as the immunodominant clone. CDR3 amino acid sequences were screened for sharing across subjects and compared with published repertoires and the VDJdb database. The public reads were reanalyzed by TCRdb: fastp trimming at Q25, MiXCR alignment, in-frame beta chains only. When rows share a CDR3 protein, they turn into one entry using the most common DNA and genes. None of the V and J calls come from the authors' own analysis; TCRdb made them. The sample yields fewer than 250,000 distinct CDR3 sequences; around 46% were counted once. 7% to 10% of the sample is taken by the ten largest.

The patients picked for sequencing were ones in whom flow cytometry had shown an expansion of CD8+CD57+ cells. All patients had severe acquired aplastic anemia diagnosed by International Study of Aplastic Anemia and Agranulocytosis and Camitta criteria. No patient had received any therapy when blood was sampled. In the study, sorted CD4+ and CD8+ blood T cells from patients with severe aplastic anemia and from healthy subjects underwent deep sequencing of TCR repertoires. In the USA, patient enrollment took place under clinicaltrials.gov protocols 00001620, 01623167, 00001397, 00071045, 00081523 and 00961064. Ficoll-Paque density gradient centrifugation was used to isolate peripheral blood mononuclear cells. Before DNA was extracted, CD4+ and CD8+ T cells were sorted using either FACS or magnetic beads. From its cysteine to its phenylalanine, the CDR3 spans 15 amino acids. Just CDR3 DNA is preserved here, 45 bases in frame from base 1. CDR1 and CDR2 (SGHNT, YENEEA) derive from the germline V gene. Clipping removes 6 bases from V and 0 bases from J, with 3 as the unmatched junction base count.

Concerning this clonotype: What this receptor recognizes is not known. Per-nucleotide qualities are absent, and no much larger clonotype sits a single base away.

Source material: sorted CD4+, CD8+, or CD8+CD57+ T cells (not recorded which) from PBMCs. The TCR was taken from a human donor with aplastic anemia. The sequence links TRBV11-3 to TRBJ2-7; 12 bases in between match TRBD2. The DNA reads TGTGCCAGCAGTCCGACTAGCGGGGGCTCCTACGAGCAGTACTTC. Its product reads: CASSPTSGGSYEQYF.